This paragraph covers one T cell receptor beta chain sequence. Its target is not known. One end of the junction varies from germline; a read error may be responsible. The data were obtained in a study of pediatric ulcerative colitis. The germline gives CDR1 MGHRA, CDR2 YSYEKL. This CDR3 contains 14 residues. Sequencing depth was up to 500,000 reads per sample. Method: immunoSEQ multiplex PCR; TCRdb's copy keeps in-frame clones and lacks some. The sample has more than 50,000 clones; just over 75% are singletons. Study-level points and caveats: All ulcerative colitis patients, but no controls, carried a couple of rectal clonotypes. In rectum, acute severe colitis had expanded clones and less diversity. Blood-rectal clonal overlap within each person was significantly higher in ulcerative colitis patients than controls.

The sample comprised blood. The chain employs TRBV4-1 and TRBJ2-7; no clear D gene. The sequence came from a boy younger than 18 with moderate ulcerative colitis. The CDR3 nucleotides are TGCGCCAGCAGCCAGAGTGCTACCTCCAACGAGCAGTACTTC. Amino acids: CASSQSATSNEQYF.